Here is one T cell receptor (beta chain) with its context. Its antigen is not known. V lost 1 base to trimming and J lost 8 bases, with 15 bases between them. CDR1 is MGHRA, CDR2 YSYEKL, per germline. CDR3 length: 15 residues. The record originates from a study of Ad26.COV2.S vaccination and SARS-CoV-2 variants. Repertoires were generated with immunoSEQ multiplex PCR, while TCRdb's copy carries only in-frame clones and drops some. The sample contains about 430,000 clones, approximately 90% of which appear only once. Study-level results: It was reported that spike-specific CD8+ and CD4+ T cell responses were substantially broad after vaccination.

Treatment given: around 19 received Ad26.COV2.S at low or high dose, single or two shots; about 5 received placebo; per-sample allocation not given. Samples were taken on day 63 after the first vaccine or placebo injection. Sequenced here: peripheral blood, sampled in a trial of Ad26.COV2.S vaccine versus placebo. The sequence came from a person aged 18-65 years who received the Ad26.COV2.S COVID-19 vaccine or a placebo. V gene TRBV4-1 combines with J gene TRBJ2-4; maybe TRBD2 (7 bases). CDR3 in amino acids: CASSQAGGGRDIQYF. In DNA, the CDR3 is TGCGCCAGCAGCCAAGCGGGCGGGGGCCGAGACATTCAGTACTTC.